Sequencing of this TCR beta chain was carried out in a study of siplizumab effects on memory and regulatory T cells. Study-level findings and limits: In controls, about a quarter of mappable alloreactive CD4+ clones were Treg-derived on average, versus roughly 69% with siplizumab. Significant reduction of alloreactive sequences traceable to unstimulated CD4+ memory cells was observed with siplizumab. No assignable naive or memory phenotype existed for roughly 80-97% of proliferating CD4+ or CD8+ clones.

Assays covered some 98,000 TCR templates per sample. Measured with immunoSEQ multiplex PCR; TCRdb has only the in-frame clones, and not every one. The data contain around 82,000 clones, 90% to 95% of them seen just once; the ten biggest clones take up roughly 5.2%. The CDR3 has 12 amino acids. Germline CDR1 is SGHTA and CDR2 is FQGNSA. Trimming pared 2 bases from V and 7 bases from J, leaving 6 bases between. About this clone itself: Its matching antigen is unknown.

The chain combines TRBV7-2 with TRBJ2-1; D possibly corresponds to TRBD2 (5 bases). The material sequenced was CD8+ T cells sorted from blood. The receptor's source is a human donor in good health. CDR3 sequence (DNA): TGTGCCAGCAGCTTACCGGGGAATGAGCAGTTCTTC. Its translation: CASSLPGNEQFF.